This is a list of T cell receptor beta chains from one sample in a study of radiation and T cells in renal cell carcinoma. Repertoires were generated with immunoSEQ multiplex PCR, while TCRdb's copy carries only in-frame clones and drops some. The sample lists 100,000 to 150,000 clones, around 80% occurring once. This sample comprised blood, obtained from a patient whose treatment included radiotherapy and nephrectomy. These receptors were taken from a man between 45 and 60 years old with renal cell carcinoma. Each CDR3 is given with its conserved first and last residue. The D gene is left open where the match is weak. Part of the rows lack a size; the others show once, few, many or a class for expanded clones.

V: TRBV4-1; D: -; J: TRBJ2-1; size: -; CDR3: CASSQGPRLGFPEQFF; DNA: TGCGCCAGCAGCCAAGGCCCTCGACTAGGTTTTCCTGAGCAGTTCTTC
V: TRBV21-1; D: -; J: TRBJ1-5; size: few; CDR3: CASSKVDRVQPQHF; DNA: TGTGCCAGCAGCAAAGTCGATAGGGTGCAGCCCCAGCATTTT
V: TRBV2; D: -; J: TRBJ1-5; size: -; CDR3: CASSEARGASNQPQHF; DNA: TGTGCCAGCAGTGAAGCAAGGGGCGCGAGCAATCAGCCCCAGCATTTT
V: TRBV5-1; D: -; J: TRBJ2-3; size: -; CDR3: CASSLSGRVADTQYF; DNA: TGCGCCAGCAGCTTGAGCGGCAGGGTGGCAGATACGCAGTATTTT
V: TRBV4-1; D: -; J: TRBJ2-2; size: -; CDR3: CASSQETGVAGELFF; DNA: TGCGCCAGCAGCCAAGAGACTGGGGTCGCCGGGGAGCTGTTTTTT
V: TRBV9; D: -; J: TRBJ2-3; size: -; CDR3: CASSVDGKGTDTQYF; DNA: TGTGCCAGCAGCGTAGACGGTAAGGGCACAGATACGCAGTATTTT
V: TRBV10-3; D: -; J: TRBJ1-2; size: -; CDR3: CAISESWQSGYTF; DNA: TGTGCCATCAGTGAGTCGTGGCAATCTGGCTACACCTTC
V: TRBV27; D: -; J: TRBJ2-1; size: -; CDR3: CASSLSSSSYNEQFF; DNA: TGTGCCAGCAGTTTATCGTCGAGCTCCTACAATGAGCAGTTCTTC
V: TRBV10-2; D: TRBD1; J: TRBJ1-3; size: -; CDR3: CASTLSGTGGNTIYF; DNA: TGCGCCAGCACCCTTTCCGGGACAGGGGGAAACACCATATATTTT
V: TRBV20-1; D: -; J: TRBJ2-7; size: -; CDR3: CSASVGEDYF; DNA: TGCAGTGCTAGCGTGGGAGAGGATTACTTC
V: TRBV2; D: TRBD1; J: TRBJ2-7; size: -; CDR3: CASSLLGQGSEQYF; DNA: TGTGCCAGCAGCCTCTTGGGACAGGGCAGCGAGCAGTACTTC
V: TRBV6-5; D: -; J: TRBJ1-1; size: -; CDR3: CASSYSKNLNTEAFF; DNA: TGTGCCAGCAGTTACTCGAAAAATTTGAACACTGAAGCTTTCTTT
V: TRBV10-3; D: -; J: TRBJ2-1; size: once; CDR3: CAISERYTGTPPYNEQFF; DNA: TGTGCCATCAGTGAGAGGTATACCGGCACCCCCCCCTACAATGAGCAGTTCTTC
V: TRBV2; D: TRBD1; J: TRBJ1-5; size: -; CDR3: CASRGTGFQPQHF; DNA: TGTGCCAGCAGGGGGACAGGATTTCAGCCCCAGCATTTT
V: TRBV28; D: TRBD1; J: TRBJ2-7; size: -; CDR3: CASSPSGTVYEQYF; DNA: TGTGCCAGCAGCCCCTCCGGGACAGTCTACGAGCAGTACTTC
V: TRBV7-2; D: TRBD1; J: TRBJ1-2; size: -; CDR3: CASSYRGPYGYTF; DNA: TGTGCCAGCAGCTACAGGGGCCCCTATGGCTACACCTTC
V: TRBV6-5; D: -; J: TRBJ1-6; size: -; CDR3: CASSSVVGSYNSPLHF; DNA: TGTGCCAGCAGTTCGGTTGTGGGCTCCTATAATTCACCCCTCCACTTT
V: TRBV10-1; D: -; J: TRBJ2-2; size: -; CDR3: CASESGSTGELFF; DNA: TGCGCCAGCGAGTCAGGGAGCACCGGGGAGCTGTTTTTT
V: TRBV27; D: TRBD2; J: TRBJ2-3; size: once; CDR3: CASTAGTSGVTDTQYF; DNA: TGTGCCAGCACCGCCGGGACTAGCGGGGTCACAGATACGCAGTATTTT
V: TRBV15; D: -; J: TRBJ2-3; size: -; CDR3: CATSRGPGADTQYF; DNA: TGTGCCACCAGCCGAGGTCCGGGGGCAGATACGCAGTATTTT
V: TRBV18; D: TRBD2; J: TRBJ2-5; size: -; CDR3: CASSPGTSGSGQETQYF; DNA: TGTGCCAGCTCACCGGGGACTAGCGGGTCTGGTCAAGAGACCCAGTACTTC
V: TRBV6-1; D: -; J: TRBJ2-1; size: -; CDR3: CASSEGRPGNREQFF; DNA: TGTGCCAGCAGTGAAGGGCGACCGGGAAATAGGGAGCAGTTCTTC
V: TRBV30; D: -; J: TRBJ2-7; size: -; CDR3: CAWSVGDSYEQYF; DNA: TGTGCCTGGAGTGTCGGGGACTCCTACGAGCAGTACTTC
V: TRBV7-6; D: -; J: TRBJ1-6; size: -; CDR3: CASSLAGFGRNSPLHF; DNA: TGTGCCAGCAGCTTAGCAGGGTTTGGTCGGAATTCACCCCTCCACTTT
V: TRBV4-2; D: -; J: TRBJ2-7; size: -; CDR3: CASSQDFGIPSYEQYF; DNA: TGTGCCAGCAGCCAAGATTTTGGGATACCCTCCTACGAGCAGTACTTC
V: TRBV27; D: TRBD2; J: TRBJ2-1; size: -; CDR3: CASSSRTSGGFMNEQFF; DNA: TGTGCCAGCAGTTCAAGGACTAGCGGGGGTTTTATGAATGAGCAGTTCTTC
V: TRBV2; D: TRBD1; J: TRBJ1-5; size: -; CDR3: CASSEQGAGSNQPQHF; DNA: TGTGCCAGCAGTGAGCAGGGGGCCGGTAGCAATCAGCCCCAGCATTTT
V: TRBV6-1; D: -; J: TRBJ1-6; size: -; CDR3: CASSTGYDSPLHF; DNA: TGTGCCAGCAGTACAGGGTACGATTCACCCCTCCACTTT
V: TRBV5-6; D: -; J: TRBJ1-1; size: -; CDR3: CASSFRRLMNTEAFF; DNA: TGTGCCAGCAGCTTTAGACGGCTCATGAACACTGAAGCTTTCTTT
V: TRBV6-1; D: TRBD1; J: TRBJ2-3; size: -; CDR3: CASRTGQGVIDTQYF; DNA: TGTGCCAGCAGGACGGGACAGGGGGTGATAGATACGCAGTATTTT
V: TRBV6-6; D: -; J: TRBJ1-1; size: -; CDR3: CASSSPTWGKGSEAFF; DNA: TGTGCCAGCAGTTCGCCAACTTGGGGGAAAGGGTCTGAAGCTTTCTTT
V: TRBV4-3; D: TRBD2; J: TRBJ2-5; size: -; CDR3: CASSQSSGAGAQYF; DNA: TGCGCCAGCAGCCAATCTAGCGGGGCCGGGGCCCAGTACTTC
V: TRBV10-3; D: -; J: TRBJ1-1; size: -; CDR3: CAISEKAGTEAFF; DNA: TGTGCCATCAGTGAAAAGGCGGGCACTGAAGCTTTCTTT
V: TRBV19; D: TRBD1; J: TRBJ1-1; size: -; CDR3: CASRDGTGSTSEAFF; DNA: TGTGCCAGTAGAGACGGGACAGGGAGTACGAGTGAAGCTTTCTTT
V: TRBV5-4; D: -; J: TRBJ2-5; size: -; CDR3: CASSLRGRPEYF; DNA: TGTGCCAGCAGCTTGCGTGGTCGGCCGGAATACTTC
V: TRBV19; D: -; J: TRBJ1-1; size: -; CDR3: CASSPSFGDMNTEAFF; DNA: TGTGCCAGTAGTCCATCGTTTGGAGACATGAACACTGAAGCTTTCTTT
V: TRBV6-1; D: -; J: TRBJ1-6; size: -; CDR3: CASSAGRNSPLHF; DNA: TGTGCCAGCAGTGCCGGGCGAAATTCACCCCTCCACTTT
V: TRBV6-4; D: -; J: TRBJ1-5; size: -; CDR3: CASSDSGRRPTNQPQHF; DNA: TGTGCCAGCAGTGACTCGGGCAGGCGGCCTACTAATCAGCCCCAGCATTTT
V: TRBV2; D: -; J: TRBJ2-3; size: -; CDR3: CASSLNTDTQYF; DNA: TGTGCCAGCAGCTTGAACACAGATACGCAGTATTTT
V: TRBV7-2; D: TRBD1; J: TRBJ2-7; size: -; CDR3: CASSLTTGQGGREQYF; DNA: TGTGCCAGCAGCTTAACCACCGGACAGGGAGGACGGGAGCAGTACTTC
V: TRBV5-5; D: TRBD1; J: TRBJ1-1; size: once; CDR3: CASTDRGTEAFF; DNA: TGTGCCAGCACCGACAGGGGGACTGAAGCTTTCTTT